The rows below give T cell receptor beta chains drawn from one sample of a study of blood T cell repertoires in COVID-19. Data came from immunoSEQ multiplex PCR; TCRdb stores just in-frame clones and leaves some out. Found here are some 140,000 clones, under 95% of them singletons; the top ten hold about 0.55%. The sample was peripheral blood. All receptors come from a man in his forties or fifties with acute or convalescent COVID-19. Both conserved end residues are part of each CDR3. Fields, in order: V gene, J gene, clone size, D gene, CDR3 length, CDR3 DNA, CDR3 protein. The D gene is left open where the match is weak. Clone size, where shown, is once, few, many, or a class for clones that have expanded.

v_call: TRBV6-5
j_call: TRBJ2-7
clone_size: .
d_call: TRBD2
cdr3_length: 14
cdr3_nt: TGTGCCAGCAGTCCTTTAGCGGGAGTCTACGAGCAGTACTTC
cdr3_aa: CASSPLAGVYEQYF

v_call: TRBV6-5
j_call: TRBJ1-5
clone_size: .
d_call: .
cdr3_length: 14
cdr3_nt: TGTGCCGGCTCGTACGGAGGGAGCAATCAGCCCCAGCATTTT
cdr3_aa: CAGSYGGSNQPQHF

v_call: TRBV6-5
j_call: TRBJ2-1
clone_size: .
d_call: .
cdr3_length: 14
cdr3_nt: TGTGCCAGCAGTTACGACGGACTTCGCAATGAGCAGTTCTTC
cdr3_aa: CASSYDGLRNEQFF

v_call: TRBV19
j_call: TRBJ1-2
clone_size: .
d_call: TRBD1
cdr3_length: 15
cdr3_nt: TGTGCCAGTAGTATTCGCCGGGACAGAAACTATGGCTACACCTTC
cdr3_aa: CASSIRRDRNYGYTF

v_call: TRBV12-3/TRBV12-4
j_call: TRBJ2-5
clone_size: .
d_call: .
cdr3_length: 13
cdr3_nt: TGTGCCAGCCGGGGGTTAGCAGGAGAGACCCAGTACTTC
cdr3_aa: CASRGLAGETQYF

v_call: TRBV5-1
j_call: TRBJ1-5
clone_size: .
d_call: .
cdr3_length: 13
cdr3_nt: TGCGCCAGCAGCTTGGATCGCCTCGGGCCCCAGCATTTT
cdr3_aa: CASSLDRLGPQHF

v_call: TRBV29-1
j_call: TRBJ2-7
clone_size: .
d_call: TRBD2
cdr3_length: 13
cdr3_nt: TGCAGCGCGGGACTAGCGAGCTCCTACGAGCAGTACTTC
cdr3_aa: CSAGLASSYEQYF

v_call: TRBV27
j_call: TRBJ2-3
clone_size: .
d_call: .
cdr3_length: 14
cdr3_nt: TGTGCCAGCAGTCCTCTACTGCGCACAGATACGCAGTATTTT
cdr3_aa: CASSPLLRTDTQYF

v_call: TRBV5-1
j_call: TRBJ2-1
clone_size: .
d_call: TRBD2
cdr3_length: 15
cdr3_nt: TGCGCCAGCTCCCTCAGGCGGGAGCTATACAATGAGCAGTTCTTC
cdr3_aa: CASSLRRELYNEQFF

v_call: TRBV27
j_call: TRBJ2-7
clone_size: .
d_call: TRBD1
cdr3_length: 15
cdr3_nt: TGTGCCAGCAGTTTAAGACAGGGACCCCCCTACGAGCAGTACTTC
cdr3_aa: CASSLRQGPPYEQYF

v_call: TRBV2
j_call: TRBJ1-5
clone_size: .
d_call: .
cdr3_length: 16
cdr3_nt: TGTGCCAGCAGAGAAGAGGGGGGGCTAGGGAATCAGCCCCAGCATTTT
cdr3_aa: CASREEGGLGNQPQHF

v_call: TRBV10-2
j_call: TRBJ2-7
clone_size: .
d_call: .
cdr3_length: 16
cdr3_nt: TGCGCCAGCAGTGACGCCGCCCCAGGTTCTTCCTACGAGCAGTACTTC
cdr3_aa: CASSDAAPGSSYEQYF

v_call: TRBV2
j_call: TRBJ2-1
clone_size: .
d_call: TRBD2
cdr3_length: 15
cdr3_nt: TGTGCCAGCAGTGCTAGCGGGAGGGCCGCGGATGAGCAGTTCTTC
cdr3_aa: CASSASGRAADEQFF

v_call: TRBV19
j_call: TRBJ2-3
clone_size: .
d_call: .
cdr3_length: 17
cdr3_nt: TGTGCCAGTAGTAGATTCGGATTAGCGGTTAGCACAGATACGCAGTATTTT
cdr3_aa: CASSRFGLAVSTDTQYF

v_call: TRBV5-4
j_call: TRBJ2-5
clone_size: .
d_call: .
cdr3_length: 14
cdr3_nt: TGTGCCAGCAGCTTTCGTGGGGCCGAAGAGACCCAGTACTTC
cdr3_aa: CASSFRGAEETQYF

v_call: TRBV29-1
j_call: TRBJ2-3
clone_size: .
d_call: TRBD2
cdr3_length: 12
cdr3_nt: TGCAGCGTCCAGCGGGGCCCCGATACGCAGTATTTT
cdr3_aa: CSVQRGPDTQYF

v_call: TRBV27
j_call: TRBJ2-7
clone_size: .
d_call: TRBD2
cdr3_length: 14
cdr3_nt: TGTGCCAGCAGACGAGCGGGACTTTCCTACGAGCAGTACTTC
cdr3_aa: CASRRAGLSYEQYF

v_call: TRBV2
j_call: TRBJ2-5
clone_size: .
d_call: TRBD2
cdr3_length: 15
cdr3_nt: TGTGCCAGCAGATTCCGGGACTATAACCAAGAGACCCAGTACTTC
cdr3_aa: CASRFRDYNQETQYF

v_call: TRBV4-2
j_call: TRBJ1-2
clone_size: once
d_call: .
cdr3_length: 14
cdr3_nt: TGTGCCAGCAGCCAAGATTCGAGTTTCTATGGCTACACCTTC
cdr3_aa: CASSQDSSFYGYTF

v_call: TRBV6-6
j_call: TRBJ1-2
clone_size: .
d_call: .
cdr3_length: 14
cdr3_nt: TGTGCCAGCAGTTACCGGACGGACAGCTATGGCTACACCTTC
cdr3_aa: CASSYRTDSYGYTF

v_call: TRBV7-3
j_call: TRBJ2-5
clone_size: .
d_call: TRBD2
cdr3_length: 15
cdr3_nt: TGTGCCAGCAGCTTAAATATTGGCGGGGGGGAGACCCAGTACTTC
cdr3_aa: CASSLNIGGGETQYF

v_call: TRBV29-1
j_call: TRBJ2-3
clone_size: .
d_call: .
cdr3_length: 13
cdr3_nt: TGCAGCGTTGGGGGCAGTTTGAGGGATACGCAGTATTTT
cdr3_aa: CSVGGSLRDTQYF

v_call: TRBV7-7
j_call: TRBJ2-3
clone_size: once
d_call: TRBD2
cdr3_length: 16
cdr3_nt: TGTGCCAGCAGCCCCGGGACTAGCGGTAGCACAGATACGCAGTATTTT
cdr3_aa: CASSPGTSGSTDTQYF

v_call: TRBV19
j_call: TRBJ2-1
clone_size: .
d_call: .
cdr3_length: 18
cdr3_nt: TGTGCCAGTTCAGAGAACCCTCTCTCCCGGAGCTCCTACAATGAGCAGTTCTTC
cdr3_aa: CASSENPLSRSSYNEQFF

v_call: TRBV30
j_call: TRBJ1-1
clone_size: .
d_call: .
cdr3_length: 13
cdr3_nt: TGTGCCTGGAGATTGTCTCCCAACACTGAAGCTTTCTTT
cdr3_aa: CAWRLSPNTEAFF

v_call: TRBV19
j_call: TRBJ1-5
clone_size: .
d_call: TRBD1
cdr3_length: 14
cdr3_nt: TGTGCCAGTAGTGGGACAGGAGGCAATCAGCCCCAGCATTTT
cdr3_aa: CASSGTGGNQPQHF

v_call: TRBV5-1
j_call: TRBJ2-3
clone_size: .
d_call: TRBD2
cdr3_length: 18
cdr3_nt: TGCGCCAGCAGCTTGGCCCGACTAGCGGGAGGTGGCACAGATACGCAGTATTTT
cdr3_aa: CASSLARLAGGGTDTQYF

v_call: TRBV19
j_call: TRBJ1-4
clone_size: .
d_call: .
cdr3_length: 16
cdr3_nt: TGTGCCAGTAGTAACCCACATATTGCAACTAATGAAAAACTGTTTTTT
cdr3_aa: CASSNPHIATNEKLFF

v_call: TRBV2
j_call: TRBJ2-1
clone_size: few
d_call: TRBD2
cdr3_length: 21
cdr3_nt: TGTGCCAGCAGTGAAACCGACACGGGACTAGCGGGAGGGCCGTTTTACAATGAGCAGTTCTTC
cdr3_aa: CASSETDTGLAGGPFYNEQFF

v_call: TRBV9
j_call: TRBJ1-5
clone_size: few
d_call: TRBD1
cdr3_length: 15
cdr3_nt: TGTGCCAGCAGCGTAGCGGGGGACAGGGGTGAGCCCCAGCATTTT
cdr3_aa: CASSVAGDRGEPQHF

v_call: TRBV6-2/TRBV6-3
j_call: TRBJ1-5
clone_size: .
d_call: TRBD1
cdr3_length: 15
cdr3_nt: TGTGCCAGCAGCCGCGGGACAGATAGCAATCAGCCCCAGCATTTT
cdr3_aa: CASSRGTDSNQPQHF

v_call: TRBV19
j_call: TRBJ2-1
clone_size: .
d_call: TRBD2
cdr3_length: 15
cdr3_nt: TGTGCCAGTAGTATTCCCGGGAGGTCAACCAATGAGCAGTTCTTC
cdr3_aa: CASSIPGRSTNEQFF

v_call: TRBV7-2
j_call: TRBJ1-5
clone_size: .
d_call: .
cdr3_length: 14
cdr3_nt: TGTGCCAGCAGCTTAGGGTCAGGGCATCAGCCCCAGCATTTT
cdr3_aa: CASSLGSGHQPQHF

v_call: TRBV28
j_call: TRBJ1-2
clone_size: .
d_call: .
cdr3_length: 14
cdr3_nt: TGTGCCAGCAGTTTAGAACAGATACTCTATGGCTACACCTTC
cdr3_aa: CASSLEQILYGYTF

v_call: TRBV11-2
j_call: TRBJ2-5
clone_size: .
d_call: TRBD1
cdr3_length: 15
cdr3_nt: TGTGCCAGCAGCTATAGGACAGGGGGCCAAGAGACCCAGTACTTC
cdr3_aa: CASSYRTGGQETQYF

v_call: TRBV24-1
j_call: TRBJ2-1
clone_size: .
d_call: TRBD2
cdr3_length: 16
cdr3_nt: TGTGCCACCAGTGAGGCTAGCGGGGGAGTCTACAATGAGCAGTTCTTC
cdr3_aa: CATSEASGGVYNEQFF

v_call: TRBV7-2
j_call: TRBJ1-4
clone_size: .
d_call: TRBD1
cdr3_length: 16
cdr3_nt: TGTGCCAGCAGCTCGACCGGACAGGGGGCAAGGGAAAAACTGTTTTTT
cdr3_aa: CASSSTGQGAREKLFF

v_call: TRBV10-3
j_call: TRBJ2-2
clone_size: .
d_call: .
cdr3_length: 14
cdr3_nt: TGTGCCATCATGGCCTCCGCGAACACCGGGGAGCTGTTTTTT
cdr3_aa: CAIMASANTGELFF

v_call: TRBV7-2
j_call: TRBJ1-4
clone_size: .
d_call: .
cdr3_length: 18
cdr3_nt: TGTGCCAGCAGCTTAGCCGTTTTTAGGGGGGGCCCGGATGAAAAACTGTTTTTT
cdr3_aa: CASSLAVFRGGPDEKLFF

v_call: TRBV5-4
j_call: TRBJ2-5
clone_size: .
d_call: TRBD1
cdr3_length: 18
cdr3_nt: TGTGCCAGCAGCCAGAGAATCGGGACAGGGCCCCTAGGGGAGACCCAGTACTTC
cdr3_aa: CASSQRIGTGPLGETQYF

v_call: TRBV5-6
j_call: TRBJ2-7
clone_size: .
d_call: .
cdr3_length: 12
cdr3_nt: TGTGCCAGCAGCTTAGGGGCCTACGAGCAGTACTTC
cdr3_aa: CASSLGAYEQYF

v_call: TRBV30
j_call: TRBJ1-1
clone_size: .
d_call: .
cdr3_length: 22
cdr3_nt: TGTGCCTGGAGTGTACAGAGGCGCAGGTCAGCGAAGGGGGTGATAGGTGGAACTGAAGCTTTCTTT
cdr3_aa: CAWSVQRRRSAKGVIGGTEAFF

v_call: TRBV24-1
j_call: TRBJ2-1
clone_size: .
d_call: .
cdr3_length: 11
cdr3_nt: TGTGCCACCGGCACCTACAATGAGCAGTTCTTC
cdr3_aa: CATGTYNEQFF

v_call: TRBV28
j_call: TRBJ2-2
clone_size: once
d_call: .
cdr3_length: 15
cdr3_nt: TGTGCCAGCAGTTTTTCAGGGGCAGACACCGGGGAGCTGTTTTTT
cdr3_aa: CASSFSGADTGELFF

v_call: TRBV10-3
j_call: TRBJ1-1
clone_size: once
d_call: TRBD1
cdr3_length: 12
cdr3_nt: TGTGCCACGTACCCCGGGACAGGACAAGCTTTCTTT
cdr3_aa: CATYPGTGQAFF

v_call: TRBV21-1
j_call: TRBJ1-2
clone_size: once
d_call: .
cdr3_length: 14
cdr3_nt: TGTGCCAGCAGCGAGGGACAGGGGGATAGAGGCTACACCTTC
cdr3_aa: CASSEGQGDRGYTF

v_call: TRBV30
j_call: TRBJ1-3
clone_size: .
d_call: .
cdr3_length: 14
cdr3_nt: TGTGCCTGGACACAGGGCTTCTCTGGAAACACCATATATTTT
cdr3_aa: CAWTQGFSGNTIYF

v_call: TRBV24-1
j_call: TRBJ2-3
clone_size: .
d_call: TRBD1
cdr3_length: 17
cdr3_nt: TGTGCCACCAGTGGACTCCTAGGGACAGGGGGCACAGATACGCAGTATTTT
cdr3_aa: CATSGLLGTGGTDTQYF

v_call: TRBV7-9
j_call: TRBJ2-4
clone_size: .
d_call: .
cdr3_length: 15
cdr3_nt: TGTGCCAGCACCCTATCGGCAGGCTCCAACGGAATTCAGTACTTC
cdr3_aa: CASTLSAGSNGIQYF

v_call: TRBV30
j_call: TRBJ1-6
clone_size: .
d_call: .
cdr3_length: 15
cdr3_nt: TGTGCCTGGAGCACGGGACTGCGATATAATTCACCCCTCCACTTT
cdr3_aa: CAWSTGLRYNSPLHF

v_call: TRBV5-1
j_call: TRBJ2-1
clone_size: once
d_call: TRBD2
cdr3_length: 17
cdr3_nt: TGCGCCAGCAGCTTGGAGGTAGCGGGGGGAAGAGACAGGGAGCAGTTCTTC
cdr3_aa: CASSLEVAGGRDREQFF

v_call: TRBV14
j_call: TRBJ2-1
clone_size: .
d_call: TRBD1
cdr3_length: 14
cdr3_nt: TGTGCCAGCAGCCACGGACAGGGGGCGGGTGAGCAGTTCTTC
cdr3_aa: CASSHGQGAGEQFF

v_call: TRBV27
j_call: TRBJ1-1
clone_size: .
d_call: .
cdr3_length: 14
cdr3_nt: TGTGCCAGCGCCCCTCGCGGCCCGACGACTGAAGCTTTCTTT
cdr3_aa: CASAPRGPTTEAFF

v_call: TRBV4-2
j_call: TRBJ1-5
clone_size: .
d_call: .
cdr3_length: 16
cdr3_nt: TGTGCCAGCAGCCAAGAATTCCGTCTACTCAATCAGCCCCAGCATTTT
cdr3_aa: CASSQEFRLLNQPQHF

v_call: TRBV6-2/TRBV6-3
j_call: TRBJ1-5
clone_size: .
d_call: .
cdr3_length: 15
cdr3_nt: TGTGCCAGCAGTTACTCGAACAGGGGCAATCAGCCCCAGCATTTT
cdr3_aa: CASSYSNRGNQPQHF

v_call: TRBV11-3
j_call: TRBJ2-7
clone_size: .
d_call: TRBD1
cdr3_length: 14
cdr3_nt: TGTGCCAGCAGCTTTCGCGCAGGGGGCTACGAGCAGTACTTC
cdr3_aa: CASSFRAGGYEQYF

v_call: TRBV6-6
j_call: TRBJ1-6
clone_size: once
d_call: .
cdr3_length: 14
cdr3_nt: TGTGCCAGCAGTTACGCAGGGATGGATTCACCCCTCCACTTT
cdr3_aa: CASSYAGMDSPLHF

v_call: TRBV9
j_call: TRBJ2-1
clone_size: .
d_call: TRBD2
cdr3_length: 16
cdr3_nt: TGTGCCAGCAGCGTAGGGACTAGCGGGAGCGGGAATGAGCAGTTCTTC
cdr3_aa: CASSVGTSGSGNEQFF

v_call: TRBV7-9
j_call: TRBJ1-2
clone_size: .
d_call: .
cdr3_length: 14
cdr3_nt: TGTGCCAGCAGCTTAGTCCCAGGGAACTATGGCTACACCTTC
cdr3_aa: CASSLVPGNYGYTF

v_call: TRBV12-3/TRBV12-4
j_call: TRBJ2-7
clone_size: .
d_call: .
cdr3_length: 13
cdr3_nt: TGTGCCAGCAGCTACGCCCTTTTTTACGAGCAGTACTTC
cdr3_aa: CASSYALFYEQYF